The 18 T cell receptor beta chains listed next were all sequenced from one sample in a study of blood T cell repertoires in COVID-19. Sequencing was performed with immunoSEQ multiplex PCR; in TCRdb, only in-frame clones are kept and a portion is missing. The sample has under 200,000 clones, almost 80% seen once. The sequencing sample was made of peripheral blood. The source is a man in his fifties or sixties with active or convalescent COVID-19.

The CDR3, as DNA: TGTGCCAGCACCCCACTAGCGGGAGAGGGGAAGGAGCAGTACTTC. Its protein is CASTPLAGEGKEQYF. The rearrangement joins TRBV6-2 or TRBV6-3 to TRBJ2-7, with TRBD2 matching 11 bases. The CDR3 loop spans 15 amino acids. J was trimmed by 7 bases and V by 7 bases; bases with no gene match: 12. Germline-derived CDR1 and CDR2 are MNHEY and SVGEGT.

The chain uses TRBV6-4 and TRBJ2-5, with D possibly matching TRBD1 (5 bases). The V end was cut by 7 bases, the J end by 1 base, with 13 bases between. The length of the CDR3 is 14 residues. Germline V gene data show CDR1 as MRHNA and CDR2 as SNTAGT. CDR3 coding DNA: TGTGCCAGCAATGTCAGGGTAAGCCAAGAGACCCAGTACTTC. Its translation: CASNVRVSQETQYF.

V and J are TRBV7-9 and TRBJ2-3; 8 bases are shared with TRBD1. The length of the CDR3 is 16 residues. Per germline, CDR1 SEHNR and CDR2 FQNEAQ (reference sequence). V shed 5 bases, J shed 4 bases, and the junction held 11 bases outside the gene matches. This chain's CDR3 is CASSALQGASADTQYF. The DNA of the CDR3 is TGTGCCAGCAGCGCCCTCCAGGGGGCTAGTGCAGATACGCAGTATTTT.

The V and J genes are TRBV7-9 and TRBJ2-3; D not resolved. V was pared by 5 bases and J by 6 bases, with 9 bases between. The CDR3 totals 12 residues. Germline assignment: CDR1 SEHNR and CDR2 FQNEAQ (reference sequence). The CDR3 protein is CASSPRGDTQYF. CDR3 nucleotide sequence: TGTGCCAGCAGCCCGCGAGGCGATACGCAGTATTTT. The variable domain in full, with the rest retrieved from reference TRBV7-9 and TRBJ2-3, is DTGVSQNPRHKITKRGQNVTFRCDPISEHNRLYWYRQTLGQGPEFLTYFQNEAQLEKSRLLSDRFSAERPKGSFSTLEIQRTEQGDSAMYLCASSPRGDTQYFGPGTRLTVL.

This chain uses TRBV20-1 with TRBJ1-1; no clear D. The CDR3 loop spans 16 amino acids. V was trimmed by 3 bases and J by 0 bases, leaving 17 bases between them. Germline V gives CDR1 DFQATT, CDR2 SNEGSKA (reference sequence). The CDR3 here is CSASRQLGLLNTEAFF. As DNA, the CDR3 is TGCAGTGCTAGTAGACAACTGGGTCTGTTGAACACTGAAGCTTTCTTT.

The chain has TRBV28 and TRBJ1-2, with D maybe TRBD1 (6 bases). The V and J ends lost 5 bases and 0 bases respectively, with 19 bases between them. CDR1 MDHEN and CDR2 SYDVKM come from the germline V gene. This CDR3 spans 17 amino acids. CDR3 sequence: CASSPTTGRGANYGYTF. In nucleotides, the CDR3 is TGTGCCAGCAGTCCCACCACAGGGAGGGGAGCTAACTATGGCTACACCTTC.

This clone has more than one count but fewer than ten. V gene TRBV19 combines with J gene TRBJ1-4; TRBD1 matches at 8 bases. CDR3 length equals 14 residues. The germline V gene has CDR1 LNHDA and CDR2 SQIVND (reference sequence). V trimming: 3 bases; J trimming: 8 bases; junction bases outside the gene matches: 5. The CDR3 protein is CASSMDRVGEKLFF. Here the CDR3 DNA reads TGTGCCAGTAGTATGGACAGGGTAGGCGAAAAACTGTTTTTT.

This CDR3 is CASSPRGQRTSPLHF. The CDR3 bases are TGTGCCAGCAGCCCTCGCGGACAGAGGACTTCACCCCTCCACTTT. J is TRBJ1-6 and V is TRBV7-2, with D possibly being TRBD1 (6 bases). V was cut by 5 bases and J by 9 bases, with 17 bases left in between. Per the germline V gene, CDR1 is SGHTA and CDR2 is FQGNSA. The CDR3 spans 15 residues.

The chain couples TRBV4-1 to TRBJ1-4; D remains unclear. The length of the CDR3 is 12 residues. Germline V lookup: CDR1 MGHRA, CDR2 YSYEKL. The V and J ends lost 0 bases and 8 bases respectively, with 4 bases between them. The CDR3 nucleotides are TGCGCCAGCAGCCAAGATCCGGAAAAACTGTTTTTT. This encodes CASSQDPEKLFF.

This clone was detected only once. The chain employs TRBV11-3 and TRBJ2-1; 13 nucleotides line up with TRBD2. Germline V gene data show CDR1 as SGHNT and CDR2 as YENEEA. The CDR3 is 15 amino acids. V gave up 5 bases and J gave up 8 bases; unmatched junction bases: 6. CDR3 nucleotide sequence: TGTGCCAGCAGCCAAACTAGCGGGAGGGGCGATGAGCAGTTCTTC. It yields the protein CASSQTSGRGDEQFF.

The chain recombines TRBV7-9 with TRBJ1-2, with D hard to call. The V end lost 5 bases, the J end lost 8 bases, and 12 bases lay between the germline ends. Germline values: CDR1 SEHNR, CDR2 FQNEAQ (reference sequence). This CDR3 has 12 residues. The CDR3 DNA reads TGTGCCAGCAGCCTCCCTCCCGGGGGCTACACCTTC. Protein: CASSLPPGGYTF. Full variable domain (missing parts from reference TRBV7-9 and TRBJ1-2): DTGVSQNPRHKITKRGQNVTFRCDPISEHNRLYWYRQTLGQGPEFLTYFQNEAQLEKSRLLSDRFSAERPKGSFSTLEIQRTEQGDSAMYLCASSLPPGGYTFGSGTRLTVV.

The rearrangement joins TRBV5-1 to TRBJ1-4; maybe TRBD1 (5 bases). Germline lookup yields CDR1 SGHRS and CDR2 YFSETQ. With 4 bases removed from V and 8 bases from J, the gap between germline ends came to 18 bases. The CDR3 has 15 residues. The CDR3 region has the DNA TGCGCCAGCAGCGCATTACAGGACCGAGGAGAAAAACTGTTTTTT. Translated: CASSALQDRGEKLFF.

This sequence joins TRBV9 and TRBJ2-2, with D perhaps matching TRBD2 (6 bases). V was cut by 0 bases and J by 4 bases, with 13 bases left in between. Looked up from germline, CDR1 is SGDLS and CDR2 is YYNGEE. The CDR3 has 16 residues. CDR3 coding DNA: TGTGCCAGCAGCGTAGTTGGGGGGAGCGGCACCGGGGAGCTGTTTTTT. This sequence encodes CASSVVGGSGTGELFF.

The gene calls are TRBV18 and TRBJ2-2, with 10 bases matching TRBD1. CDR3 length equals 17 residues. The germline V gene encodes CDR1 KGHSH and CDR2 LQKENI. The V gene end was trimmed by 5 bases and the J gene end by 5 bases; junction bases not matched to a gene: 11. The CDR3 bases are TGTGCCAGCTCAGGACTTCGGACAGGGGGAGGAACCGGGGAGCTGTTTTTT. It is translated as CASSGLRTGGGTGELFF.

This clone was counted a single time. The V call is TRBV7-6, the J call TRBJ2-1, with TRBD2 matching over 10 bases. The CDR3 runs 16 residues. Trimming took 5 bases from V and 5 from J; bases not matched to a gene: 9. The germline CDR1 and CDR2 sequences are SGHVS and FNYEAQ. CDR3 sequence: CASSPRWTSGDNEQFF. CDR3 nucleotides: TGTGCCAGCAGCCCAAGATGGACTAGCGGAGACAATGAGCAGTTCTTC. The full variable domain, with the rest looked up from reference TRBV7-6 and TRBJ2-1, is GAGVSQSPRYKVTKRGQDVALRCDPISGHVSLYWYRQALGQGPEFLTYFNYEAQQDKSGLPNDRFSAERPEGSISTLTIQRTEQRDSAMYRCASSPRWTSGDNEQFFGPGTRLTVL.

This chain links TRBV3-1 (or the pseudogene TRBV3-2) with TRBJ2-5, with D tentatively TRBD2 (6 bases). The germline CDR1 and CDR2 sequences are LGHDT and YNNKEL (reference sequence). This CDR3 is 13 amino acids long. Between the trimmed V and J ends, which lost 6 bases and 1 base, there was a span of 9 bases. The CDR3 bases are TGTGCCAGCAGTCCGGGACTCCAAGAGACCCAGTACTTC. Translation: CASSPGLQETQYF.

The chain links TRBV2 to TRBJ2-2, with 8 bases fitting TRBD2. The CDR3 has 14 amino acids. V gave up 9 bases and J gave up 0 bases; unmatched junction bases: 3. Per germline, CDR1 SNHLY and CDR2 FYNNEI. As DNA, the CDR3 is TGTGCCAGTCGTAGCGGGACGAACACCGGGGAGCTGTTTTTT. Residues: CASRSGTNTGELFF.

This chain connects TRBV20-1 to TRBJ2-1; D might be TRBD1 (5 bases). Germline CDR1 and CDR2: DFQATT and SNEGSKA (reference sequence). Between the trimmed V and J ends, which lost 7 bases and 8 bases, there was a span of 12 bases. The CDR3 consists of 11 residues. Here the CDR3 reads CSVLTRDEQFF. CDR3 nucleotide sequence: TGCAGTGTCTTAACCAGGGATGAGCAGTTCTTC.